This TCR beta chain was recorded in a study of blood T cells in healthy people across ages. General study points: Estimated diversity across one million T cells was deemed an underestimate. Unsorted PBMCs prevented conclusive naive versus antigen-experienced comparison.

A second roughly 6 to 12 cycle PCR used barcoded and J-beta primers. Each CDR3 protein gets one entry after TCRdb re-called the 5' RACE reads with MiXCR. Of some 1.4 million distinct CDR3 sequences listed, 42% are singletons. This clonotype came up a few times. The antigen remains undetermined. Germline V lookup: CDR1 MNHNY, CDR2 SVGAGI (reference sequence). The CDR3 is 12 amino acids. Trimming stripped 7 bases from V and 5 bases from J, with 11 bases between. The clonotype was recovered from a woman aged 18-35 years in good health. The sequencing sample was made of blood. The chain links TRBV6-6 to TRBJ1-1; D ambiguous. CDR3 sequence: CASTTGVTEAFF. The CDR3 DNA sequence: TGTGCCAGCACAACCGGTGTGACTGAAGCTTTCTTT.